The T cell receptor beta chain described here comes from a study of blood T cells in healthy people across ages. The study's findings and limits: Bulk PBMC profiling left naive and antigen-experienced comparisons inconclusive. Naive CD4+ cell counts and diversity both ran higher in long-lived than in aged donors.

With a J-beta primer mix and a sample-barcoded 5' primer, a second PCR ran about 7 to 11 cycles. TCRdb reprocessed the 5' RACE reads via MiXCR and lists one record per CDR3 protein. The sample holds hundreds of thousands of distinct CDR3 sequences, more than 40% seen once. CDR1 and CDR2 (germline): MGHRA, YSYEKL. There are 15 residues in the CDR3. This clonotype was counted a few times. Antigen: not known. Relative to the germline gene, one junction end is altered; a read error may explain this. The sequencing sample was made of blood. The source of this sequence is a man aged 55-75 years in good health. V and J are TRBV4-1 and TRBJ1-6, with D hard to call. CDR3 coding DNA: TGCGCCGGCAGCGTGCGGACGGAATATAATTCACCCCTCCACTTT. Amino acids: CAGSVRTEYNSPLHF.